This T cell receptor (beta chain) was identified in a study of blood T cell repertoires in COVID-19. Study information: Samples of COVID-19 (acute and convalescent) were obtained from the United States, Italy and Spain. In each case, the material was cDNA or gDNA derived from T cells, B-cell-depleted T cells, or PBMCs.

Deletions cut 0 bases from V and 8 bases from J, with 15 bases between. Germline V gene sequence: CDR1 SGDLS, CDR2 YYNGEE. The CDR3 length is 15 residues. Profiling relied on immunoSEQ multiplex PCR, and the TCRdb table lists in-frame clones only, not all of them. Of 170,000 or so clones in the sample, roughly four fifths were seen once. The gene calls are TRBV9 and TRBJ2-1; D gene uncertain. This TCR was recovered from a woman in her 70s with COVID-19, enrolled during active disease. Sequenced: peripheral blood. DNA of the CDR3: TGTGCCAGCAGCGTAGTGGGCTACCCCTCAGATGAGCAGTTCTTC. Amino acid sequence: CASSVVGYPSDEQFF. The full variable domain, its missing parts supplied by reference TRBV9 and TRBJ2-1, is DSGVTQTPKHLITATGQRVTLRCSPRSGDLSVYWYQQSLDQGLQFLIQYYNGEERAKGNILERFSAQQFPDLHSELNLSSLELGDSALYFCASSVVGYPSDEQFFGPGTRLTVL.